Shown below are 29 T cell receptor beta chains from a single sample sequenced in a study of shared clonotypes between healthy human individuals. Assay: immunoSEQ multiplex PCR; the TCRdb copy retains only in-frame clones and omits some. The top ten hold roughly 0.13% of the sample, which has some 2,000,000 clones, approximately 95% seen once. The sample was naive CD4+ T cells sorted from blood. Stated subset: CD45RA+ positively selected. The receptors here all came from a young man in good health.

The chain has TRBV20-1 and TRBJ1-4; tentative D call: TRBD1 (5 bases). CDR3 length: 11 residues. V was clipped by 6 bases and J by 8 bases, with 10 bases between them. Germline V CDR1 and CDR2: DFQATT, SNEGSKA (reference sequence). Written as DNA, the CDR3 is TGCAGTGCCTCGGGGGTCGAAAAACTGTTTTTT. Translation gives CSASGVEKLFF.

The chain recombines TRBV7-8 with TRBJ1-1; D is ambiguous. CDR1 is SGHVS and CDR2 is FQNEAQ in the germline V gene. Trimming took 5 bases from V and 0 from J, leaving 19 bases between them. This CDR3 comprises 17 residues. CDR3 region: CASSQTPRNALNTEAFF. CDR3 sequence (DNA): TGTGCCAGCAGCCAGACTCCCAGGAACGCCCTGAACACTGAAGCTTTCTTT.

This sequence joins TRBV6-5 and TRBJ2-1; the D is unclear. Trimming cost V 7 bases and J 6 bases, with 7 bases left between them. This CDR3 is built from 11 residues. Per germline, CDR1 MNHEY and CDR2 SVGAGI. The CDR3 DNA reads TGTGCCAGCACCCAGGCCAATGAGCAGTTCTTC. Translating gives CASTQANEQFF.

With respect to this clone: In the same sample, other DNA sequences code for this CDR3. This chain connects TRBV5-1 to TRBJ2-1, with D perhaps TRBD1 (5 bases). CDR1 is SGHRS, CDR2 YFSETQ, per germline. The ends were cut back, 0 bases at V and 7 bases at J, with 8 bases in the middle. The CDR3 is made up of 13 amino acids. The CDR3, as DNA: TGCGCCAGCAGCTTGGATAGGGGAAATGAGCAGTTCTTC. Translated, it gives CASSLDRGNEQFF.

The chain links TRBV30 to TRBJ1-1; 7 positions match TRBD1. Trimming cost V 8 bases and J 7 bases; bases outside gene matches: 19. The germline V gene encodes CDR1 GTSNPN and CDR2 SVGIG (reference sequence). This CDR3 has 15 amino acids. The CDR3, as DNA: TGTGCCCGGACGGCAGGGGGAGCCCCGGAGAGTGAAGCTTTCTTT. Its protein product is CARTAGGAPESEAFF.

This clone appeared a few times. The genes are TRBV15 and TRBJ1-2; 9 bases agree with TRBD1. This CDR3 contains 16 residues. With V trimmed by 6 bases and J by 7 bases, 15 bases remained unmatched. Germline V gives CDR1 LNHNV, CDR2 YYDKDF (reference sequence). The CDR3 DNA follows: TGTGCCACCAGGACCGGGACAGGGCCCGGAGGTATTGGCTACACCTTC. Translation: CATRTGTGPGGIGYTF.

To note about this clone: The sample carries other DNA sequences with the same CDR3. The CDR3 bases are TGTGCCATCAGCCCGGGGGCCGGTGAGACCCAGTACTTC. Translated, it gives CAISPGAGETQYF. The chain links TRBV10-3 to TRBJ2-5, with D perhaps assigned TRBD1 or TRBD2 (6 bases each). This CDR3 region has 13 residues. V was pared by 6 bases and J by 5 bases, with 13 bases between. Germline V gives CDR1 ENHRY, CDR2 SYGVKD.

The rearrangement uses TRBV7-6 and TRBJ1-1; D is uncertain. Trimming cost V 0 bases and J 2 bases, with 10 bases left between them. This CDR3 region has 15 residues. Germline-derived CDR1 and CDR2 are SGHVS and FNYEAQ. The DNA of the CDR3 is TGTGCCAGCAGCTTAGCCCCGGGAGTTAACACTGAAGCTTTCTTT. It specifies CASSLAPGVNTEAFF.

This chain joins TRBV11-2 and TRBJ2-1, with TRBD2 matching 13 bases. Germline CDR1 and CDR2: SGHAT and FQNNGV. V trimming: 5 bases; J trimming: 7 bases; junction bases outside the gene matches: 5. The CDR3 has 15 residues. DNA for the CDR3: TGTGCCAGCAGCCAGGGGGGACTAGCGGGAAATGAGCAGTTCTTC. Encoded protein: CASSQGGLAGNEQFF.

The genes are TRBV27 and TRBJ2-4, with D maybe TRBD1 (5 bases). Per germline, CDR1 MNHEY and CDR2 SMNVEV (reference sequence). This CDR3 spans 17 amino acids. V gave up 5 bases and J gave up 0 bases, with 17 bases separating them. The CDR3 bases are TGTGCCAGCAGTCCCTCTGGGGCCCACCTAGCCAAAAACATTCAGTACTTC. It codes for CASSPSGAHLAKNIQYF.

The chain recombines TRBV6-5 with TRBJ1-4; a possible D gene is TRBD1 (6 bases). Trimming pared 5 bases from V and 5 bases from J, leaving 9 bases between. The length of the CDR3 is 13 residues. Germline loops: CDR1 MNHEY, CDR2 SVGAGI. This CDR3 reads CASSATGNEKLFF. The DNA for the CDR3 is TGTGCCAGCAGTGCCACAGGGAATGAAAAACTGTTTTTT.

The chain couples TRBV7-6 to TRBJ1-3; TRBD1 might be the D (5 bases). Germline lookup yields CDR1 SGHVS and CDR2 FNYEAQ. V was cut by 3 bases and J by 6 bases, with 9 bases left in between. There are 13 residues in the CDR3. CDR3 nucleotide sequence: TGTGCCAGCAGCTTTTTGGGGCCAAACACCATATATTTT. Protein sequence: CASSFLGPNTIYF.

This clone was seen a single time. CDR3 in DNA: TGTGCCATCAGTGGCGGAACAGGGGGCAGCTACGAGCAGTACTTC. As protein: CAISGGTGGSYEQYF. The genes are TRBV10-3 and TRBJ2-7; 9 bases map to TRBD1. The CDR3 consists of 15 residues. V lost 4 bases and J lost 3; bases outside the gene matches: 7. Germline CDR1 and CDR2: ENHRY and SYGVKD.

This clone came up once. This chain links TRBV5-1 with TRBJ2-7; no firm D call. V was pared by 4 bases and J by 3 bases, with 14 bases between. The germline CDR1 and CDR2 sequences are SGHRS and YFSETQ. The CDR3 spans 14 residues. The CDR3 DNA follows: TGCGCCAGCAGCCGGGTTGTTGGCGGCTACGAGCAGTACTTC. It encodes CASSRVVGGYEQYF.

This chain links TRBV11-3 with TRBJ2-3; D is unclear. The germline gives CDR1 SGHNT, CDR2 YENEEA. This CDR3 is built from 13 residues. Trimming stripped 1 base from V and 5 bases from J, with 7 bases between. CDR3 nucleotides: TGTGCCAGCAGCTTAGGGGTCGTAGATACGCAGTATTTT. Its translation: CASSLGVVDTQYF.

The genes are TRBV5-1 and TRBJ2-3; either TRBD1 or TRBD2 may fit D (5 bases each). Per germline, CDR1 SGHRS and CDR2 YFSETQ. There are 16 residues in the CDR3. V lost 4 bases to trimming and J lost 0 bases, with 15 bases between them. The CDR3 sequence is CASSAWDRASTDTQYF. CDR3 sequence (DNA): TGCGCCAGCAGCGCGTGGGACCGCGCTAGCACAGATACGCAGTATTTT.

The chain carries TRBV7-9 and TRBJ2-3; D unresolved. The germline V gene encodes CDR1 SEHNR and CDR2 FQNEAQ (reference sequence). This CDR3 region has 14 residues. The V end lost 1 base, the J end lost 9 bases, and 14 bases lay between the germline ends. DNA of the CDR3: TGTGCCAGCAGCTTAGAGGTTGGGGTTAGAACGCAGTATTTT. Its translation is CASSLEVGVRTQYF.

The rearrangement joins TRBV6-1 to TRBJ1-5; tentatively, D is TRBD1 (6 bases). Trimming cost V 8 bases and J 5 bases, with 13 bases left between them. The CDR3 has 13 residues. Germline V gene data show CDR1 as MNHNS and CDR2 as SASEGT. The DNA for the CDR3 is TGTGCCAGCGCAGGGACAATAGATCAGCCCCAGCATTTT. Amino acid sequence: CASAGTIDQPQHF.

With regard to this clone: This same CDR3 is encoded by further DNA sequences in the sample. The chain carries TRBV4-2 and TRBJ1-4; no clear D gene. The germline V gene has CDR1 LGHNA and CDR2 YNFKEQ. The CDR3 is 13 residues long. Trimming removed 0 bases at V and 7 bases at J, with 6 bases between. This chain's CDR3 is CASSQDYGEKLFF. The DNA of the CDR3 is TGTGCCAGCAGCCAAGATTATGGTGAAAAACTGTTTTTT.

V is TRBV19 and J is TRBJ2-1; TRBD1 agrees at 10 bases. The CDR3 loop spans 14 amino acids. J lost 7 bases, V lost 5 bases, and 5 bases had no gene match. Germline V gene sequence: CDR1 LNHDA, CDR2 SQIVND (reference sequence). The CDR3 sequence is CASSSGQGVNEQFF. DNA of the CDR3: TGTGCCAGTAGTTCCGGACAGGGGGTAAATGAGCAGTTCTTC.

The chain combines TRBV27 with TRBJ2-3, with D possibly being TRBD2 (6 bases). Germline CDR1 reads MNHEY; CDR2 reads SMNVEV (reference sequence). The CDR3 runs 15 residues. Trimming left V 4 bases short and J 4 bases short, with 15 bases between. As DNA, the CDR3 is TGTGCCAGCAGTTCCGACCCCGGGAGTTCAGATACGCAGTATTTT. Amino acid sequence: CASSSDPGSSDTQYF.

Comments on this clone: The sample holds other DNA sequences that translate to the same CDR3. V and J are TRBV28 and TRBJ1-5; D is undetermined. From germline, CDR1 is MDHEN and CDR2 SYDVKM. Trimming took 5 bases from V and 0 from J, leaving 11 bases between them. The CDR3 runs 15 residues. CDR3 amino acids: CASSLRGYSNQPQHF. As DNA, the CDR3 is TGTGCCAGCAGTCTTCGCGGTTATAGCAATCAGCCCCAGCATTTT.

This clone was seen just once. The rearrangement links TRBV5-4 to TRBJ2-1; 7 bases match TRBD2. V was pared by 0 bases and J by 4 bases, with 4 bases of the junction left unmatched. The germline V gene encodes CDR1 SGHNT and CDR2 YYREEE (reference sequence). The CDR3 runs to 15 residues. CDR3 nucleotides: TGTGCCAGCAGCTTGGACAGCGGGGAGTACAATGAGCAGTTCTTC. Protein: CASSLDSGEYNEQFF.

The J gene is TRBJ2-3, the V gene TRBV7-9; a weak D match, TRBD1 (5 bases). The germline CDR1 and CDR2 sequences are SEHNR and FQNEAQ (reference sequence). Deletions cut 3 bases from V and 2 bases from J, with 12 bases between. This CDR3 has 15 amino acids. This chain's CDR3 is CASSFGRTNTDTQYF. The CDR3 DNA reads as TGTGCCAGCAGCTTCGGTAGGACAAACACAGATACGCAGTATTTT.

The chain is built from TRBV30 and TRBJ2-7; no clear D gene. Germline CDR1 is GTSNPN and CDR2 is SVGIG (reference sequence). V was trimmed by 0 bases and J by 6 bases, leaving 9 bases between them. The CDR3 consists of 12 residues. In DNA form, the CDR3 reads TGTGCCTGGAGTGTTACGCTCCCCGAGCAGTACTTC. Amino acids: CAWSVTLPEQYF.

The gene calls are TRBV15 and TRBJ1-5; D remains ambiguous. Trimming removed 1 base from V and 4 bases from J, with 14 bases in between. The germline CDR1 and CDR2 sequences are LNHNV and YYDKDF (reference sequence). This CDR3 contains 16 residues. CDR3 sequence (DNA): TGTGCCACCAGCAGAGGAGCAATCGATACTAATCAGCCCCAGCATTTT. It yields the protein CATSRGAIDTNQPQHF. Variable domain in full (rest from reference TRBV15 and TRBJ1-5): DAMVIQNPRYQVTQFGKPVTLSCSQTLNHNVMYWYQQKSSQAPKLLFHYYDKDFNNEADTPDNFQSRRPNTSFCFLDIRSPGLGDTAMYLCATSRGAIDTNQPQHFGDGTRLSIL.

This chain links TRBV28 with TRBJ2-3; the D call may be TRBD1 or TRBD2 (6 bases each). V lost 6 bases to trimming and J lost 0 bases, with 16 bases between them. CDR3 size: 16 residues. Germline-derived CDR1 and CDR2 are MDHEN and SYDVKM. CDR3 in amino acids: CASSKRGRLSTDTQYF. CDR3 DNA: TGTGCCAGCAGCAAACGGGGGCGCCTTAGCACAGATACGCAGTATTTT.

V and J are TRBV5-1 and TRBJ1-1; D gene unclear. V lost 4 bases to trimming and J lost 4 bases, with 11 bases between them. The V gene's germline CDR1 is SGHRS and CDR2 YFSETQ. The CDR3 is made up of 13 amino acids. The CDR3 region is CASSGGLGTEAFF. The CDR3 region has the DNA TGCGCCAGCAGCGGCGGGCTAGGCACTGAAGCTTTCTTT. Full variable domain (rest looked up from reference TRBV5-1 and TRBJ1-1): KAGVTQTPRYLIKTRGQQVTLSCSPISGHRSVSWYQQTPGQGLQFLFEYFSETQRNKGNFPGRFSGRQFSNSRSEMNVSTLELGDSALYLCASSGGLGTEAFFGQGTRLTVV.

The rearrangement uses TRBV6-5 and TRBJ2-3, with D unclear. The CDR3 is made up of 13 amino acids. Trimming took 2 bases from V and 4 from J, leaving 7 bases between them. Germline V gene lookup returns CDR1 MNHEY and CDR2 SVGAGI. CDR3 region: CASSYGFSDTQYF. CDR3 nucleotides: TGTGCCAGCAGTTACGGCTTCTCAGATACGCAGTATTTT.